The following is a TCR beta chain sequence with its context. V gave up 5 bases and J gave up 5 bases, with 16 bases separating them. This CDR3 comprises 14 residues. From germline, CDR1 is SGHRS and CDR2 YFSETQ. Per the original data handling: For nucleated cells, counts were estimated from reference gene primer amplification. Clones were read by immunoSEQ multiplex PCR, and TCRdb kept only the in-frame ones, dropping some. D and trimming come from the DNA, and the V and J calls and clone size come from that table. Of about 240,000 clones in the sample, roughly 90% were seen once. The data belong to a study of blood T cell repertoires in COVID-19. Study at large: COVID-19 samples, acute and convalescent, were from the United States, Italy and Spain. Sources were T cells, B-cell-depleted T cells, or PBMCs; the material itself was cDNA or gDNA.

J is TRBJ2-5 and V is TRBV5-1, with D maybe TRBD2 (7 bases). The sequencing input was peripheral blood. The clonotype comes from a woman in her 30s with acute or convalescent COVID-19. CDR3 DNA sequence: TGCGCCAGCAGTCTGGGGGGGGGCCGGGAGACCCAGTACTTC. Translated, it gives CASSLGGGRETQYF.